This T cell receptor (beta chain) was captured in a study of T cells in women clearing cervical HPV infection. Study as a whole: HLA type could not be excluded as a confounder. Notes on the study in general: TRBV6-7 abundance was lower in cases than controls (around 0.11% versus 0.15%). CIN3+ cases had significantly higher TCR richness than controls; evenness did not differ.

Comment on this clone: What it recognizes is unknown. Read data end 3 residues before the CDR3 end; the end is taken from the germline J gene.

TCR beta CDR3 amplified by multiplex PCR from roughly 1,100 ng genomic DNA. The protocol was immunoSEQ multiplex PCR, while the TCRdb copy is restricted to in-frame clones and leaves out a portion. The table for this sample gives about 30,000 clones. The J segment lost 2 bases and the V segment lost 6 bases, leaving 9 bases of the junction unmatched. This CDR3 region has 15 residues. Germline values: CDR1 SQVTM, CDR2 ANQGSEA. The chain is built from TRBV29-1 and TRBJ2-3; 9 positions agree with TRBD2. The origin of this receptor is a woman aged 18 to 69 with a cervical HPV16 infection that either progressed to CIN3+ or cleared (not recorded which). The sample taken for sequencing was blood buffy coat. The sequenced CDR3 bases are TGCAGCGTAGTGAGACTAGCGGATAACACAGATACG. Amino acids: CSVVRLADNTDT. The full CDR3 protein reads CSVVRLADNTDTQYF.